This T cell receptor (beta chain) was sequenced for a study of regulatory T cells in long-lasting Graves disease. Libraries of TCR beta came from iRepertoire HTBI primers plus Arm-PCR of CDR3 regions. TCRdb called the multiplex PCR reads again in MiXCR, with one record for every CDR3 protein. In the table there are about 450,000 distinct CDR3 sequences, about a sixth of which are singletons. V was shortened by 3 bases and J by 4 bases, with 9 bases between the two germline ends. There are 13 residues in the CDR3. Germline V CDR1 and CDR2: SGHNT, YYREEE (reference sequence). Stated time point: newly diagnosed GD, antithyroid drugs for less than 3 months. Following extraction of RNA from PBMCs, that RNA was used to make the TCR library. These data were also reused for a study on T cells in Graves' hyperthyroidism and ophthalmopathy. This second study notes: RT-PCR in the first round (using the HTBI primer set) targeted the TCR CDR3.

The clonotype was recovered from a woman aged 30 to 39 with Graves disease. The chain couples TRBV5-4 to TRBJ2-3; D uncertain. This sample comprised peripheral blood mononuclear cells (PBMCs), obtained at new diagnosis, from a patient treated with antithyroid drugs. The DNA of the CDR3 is TGTGCCAGCAGCTCCAGTGGCCCAGATACGCAGTATTTT. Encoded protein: CASSSSGPDTQYF.